These 13 T cell receptor beta chains originate from one sample sequenced in a study of blood T cell repertoires in COVID-19. Here immunoSEQ multiplex PCR was the method, and the copy in TCRdb shows in-frame clones only, minus some. The sample has around 300,000 clones, 80% to 90% seen once. Sequenced input: PBMCs or T cells enriched from blood (not recorded which). Source of these receptors: a woman between 18 and 29 years old who had recovered from COVID-19.

This chain uses TRBV4-1 with TRBJ1-5; D call uncertain. The CDR3 has 15 residues. Per germline, CDR1 MGHRA and CDR2 YSYEKL. V dropped 1 base and J dropped 0 bases, with 7 bases sitting between them. The CDR3 DNA is TGCGCCAGCAGCCAAGGGGCCCTTAGCAATCAGCCCCAGCATTTT. Protein: CASSQGALSNQPQHF.

V gene TRBV4-1 combines with J gene TRBJ1-3; D not certain. V lost 1 base and J lost 0, with 7 bases in between. The V gene's germline CDR1 is MGHRA and CDR2 YSYEKL. The CDR3 is made up of 15 amino acids. CDR3: CASSQGPSSGNTIYF. DNA for the CDR3: TGCGCCAGCAGCCAAGGGCCCAGCTCTGGAAACACCATATATTTT.

The J gene is TRBJ2-7, the V gene TRBV5-4; D possibly corresponds to TRBD1 (5 bases). CDR1 is SGHNT, CDR2 YYREEE, per germline (reference sequence). V was cut by 2 bases and J by 0 bases, with 9 bases left in between. This CDR3 is built from 14 residues. This CDR3 is CASSLDRGSYEQYF. As DNA, the CDR3 is TGTGCCAGCAGCTTAGACAGAGGCTCCTACGAGCAGTACTTC.

This clone has just one count. The chain carries TRBV19 and TRBJ2-2; TRBD1 aligns across 7 bases. V lost 4 bases, J lost 5 bases, and 13 bases stayed unmatched. The CDR3 runs to 17 residues. The germline gives CDR1 LNHDA, CDR2 SQIVND (reference sequence). CDR3 sequence reads: CASSTPTGDPGTGELFF. CDR3 sequence (DNA): TGTGCCAGTAGTACGCCAACAGGGGACCCCGGGACCGGGGAGCTGTTTTTT.

This clone was seen many times. This chain links TRBV28 with TRBJ1-2; TRBD1 aligns across 9 bases. There are 18 residues in the CDR3. Germline V gene sequence: CDR1 MDHEN, CDR2 SYDVKM. V was pared by 6 bases and J by 7 bases, with 21 bases of the junction left unmatched. The CDR3 spells CASRPTGGEVVRRAGYTF. The CDR3 bases are TGTGCCAGCAGGCCCACAGGGGGCGAGGTGGTACGTCGGGCTGGCTACACCTTC.

This clone has just a few counts. The sample has other DNA sequences that encode this CDR3 too. V and J are TRBV28 and TRBJ1-2; 8 positions match TRBD1. The germline CDR1 and CDR2 sequences are MDHEN and SYDVKM. The CDR3 totals 12 residues. J was trimmed by 7 bases and V by 5 bases; bases with no gene match: 3. The CDR3 sequence is CASSPGGSGYTF. The CDR3 DNA sequence: TGTGCCAGCAGTCCAGGGGGCTCTGGCTACACCTTC.

This clone was counted once. The chain's CDR3 is CASSLGANEQETQYF. CDR3 DNA sequence: TGTGCCAGCAGCTTGGGTGCTAACGAGCAAGAGACCCAGTACTTC. The rearrangement links TRBV5-4 to TRBJ2-5, with D hard to call. The CDR3 length is 15 residues. Looked up from germline, CDR1 is SGHNT and CDR2 is YYREEE (reference sequence). Trimming took 0 bases from V and 2 from J, leaving 11 bases between them.

The J gene is TRBJ1-2, the V gene TRBV10-3; 8 nucleotides match TRBD1. The V segment lost 7 bases and the J segment 7 bases; nucleotides outside the gene matches: 5. From germline, CDR1 is ENHRY and CDR2 SYGVKD. This CDR3 region has 12 residues. CDR3 bases: TGTGCCATCACCGAGGGGACAGGTGGCTACACCTTC. This encodes CAITEGTGGYTF.

This clone was recorded a few times. The gene calls are TRBV5-8 and TRBJ1-1; no firm D call. Deletions cut 3 bases from V and 3 bases from J, with 9 bases between. The CDR3 consists of 13 residues. CDR1 is SGHTS and CDR2 is YDEGEE in the germline V gene. CDR3 residues: CASSSNRDTEAFF. In DNA, the CDR3 is TGTGCCAGCAGCTCCAATCGGGACACTGAAGCTTTCTTT.

V and J are TRBV19 and TRBJ1-5; 7 bases line up with TRBD1. CDR3 length: 14 residues. CDR1 and CDR2 from the germline V gene are LNHDA and SQIVND (reference sequence). The V and J ends lost 3 bases and 7 bases, in that order; junction bases with no gene match: 6. The CDR3, as DNA: TGTGCCAGTAGTATCCCACAGGGGTGGCAGCCCCAGCATTTT. It translates to CASSIPQGWQPQHF.

V and J are TRBV27 and TRBJ1-6; 7 bases are shared with TRBD1. This CDR3 has 15 residues. Germline CDR1 MNHEY, CDR2 SMNVEV (reference sequence). V lost 2 bases and J lost 10; bases outside the gene matches: 8. CDR3 sequence reads: CASSLGTVHSSPLHF. In DNA form, the CDR3 reads TGTGCCAGCAGTTTAGGGACAGTGCATTCATCACCCCTCCACTTT.

This rearrangement joins TRBV6-5 to TRBJ1-2; D is unresolved. Germline loops: CDR1 MNHEY, CDR2 SVGAGI. The V gene lost 3 bases and the J gene lost 6 bases, with 8 bases spanning the gap. This CDR3 region has 12 residues. CDR3 region: CASSYTGDGYTF. The CDR3 nucleotides read TGTGCCAGCAGTTATACCGGGGATGGCTACACCTTC.

The V gene is TRBV5-4, the J gene TRBJ2-6, with a possible D match to TRBD1 (5 bases). CDR3 length: 15 amino acids. Germline CDR1 and CDR2: SGHNT and YYREEE (reference sequence). V was cut by 3 bases and J by 0 bases, with 7 bases left in between. The CDR3 DNA reads as TGTGCCAGCAGCTCCGACAGCTCTGGGGCCAACGTCCTGACTTTC. Protein sequence: CASSSDSSGANVLTF.